This TCR beta chain was profiled in a study of spatial heterogeneity in lung cancer. The sample holds many counts of this clonotype. Using its own MiXCR run on the 5' RACE reads, TCRdb lists one record per CDR3 protein. The sample carries over 45,000 distinct CDR3 sequences, approximately 12% recorded once. Stated time point: blood at routine non-recurrence follow-up after resection. The material was PBMCs, obtained at follow-up. The clonotype was recovered from a male donor with early-stage non-small cell lung cancer.

CDR3 DNA sequence: TGTGCCAGCAGCTTTACACTAGGTCGCGACACCGGGGAGCTGTTTTTT. It codes for CASSFTLGRDTGELFF. The chain carries TRBV5-6 and TRBJ2-2, with D possibly TRBD2 on 5 matching bases. Germline V gives CDR1 SGHDT, CDR2 YYEEEE. V lost 2 bases to trimming and J lost 3 bases, with 14 bases between them. The CDR3 loop spans 16 amino acids.